The 10 T cell receptor beta chains in this list originate from one sample, sequenced in a study of blood T cell repertoires in COVID-19. Clones were read by immunoSEQ multiplex PCR, and TCRdb kept only the in-frame ones, dropping some. This table has about 130,000 clones, about four fifths appearing once. Sequencing was performed on peripheral blood. The source of these receptors is a woman between 50 and 59 years old with acute or convalescent COVID-19.

Concerning this clone itself: One end of the junction does not line up with germline, which may come from a read error. The chain is built from TRBV12-3 or TRBV12-4 and TRBJ1-2, with D possibly TRBD1 on 5 matching bases. This CDR3 spans 11 amino acids. CDR3: CASSLGPWRVF. The DNA of the CDR3 is TGTGCCAGCAGTTTGGGGCCTTGGCGTGTTTTC.

V and J are TRBV4-2 and TRBJ2-7, with 8 bases that match TRBD1. CDR3 length: 15 amino acids. Looked up from germline, CDR1 is LGHNA and CDR2 is YNFKEQ. The V gene end was trimmed by 1 base and the J gene end by 3 bases; junction bases not matched to a gene: 5. CDR3 sequence reads: CASSQGQGAYYEQYF. CDR3 sequence (DNA): TGTGCCAGCAGCCAAGGGCAGGGGGCATACTACGAGCAGTACTTC.

This clone was found a few times. The chain carries TRBV14 and TRBJ2-7; TRBD1 matches 9 bases. Germline-derived CDR1 and CDR2 are SGHDN and FVKESK. The length of the CDR3 is 15 residues. V gave up 0 bases and J gave up 7 bases; unmatched junction bases: 7. Here the CDR3 DNA reads TGTGCCAGCAGCCAAGATGGGACAGGGTCCGGGGAGCAGTACTTC. Its translation is CASSQDGTGSGEQYF.

The CDR3 sequence: CASSIRLQGYNSPLHF. The CDR3 region has the DNA TGTGCCAGTAGTATCCGTTTACAGGGGTATAATTCACCCCTCCACTTT. The V and J genes are TRBV19 and TRBJ1-6; 7 bases fit TRBD1. Looked up from germline, CDR1 is LNHDA and CDR2 is SQIVND (reference sequence). The CDR3 consists of 16 residues. The V segment lost 3 bases and the J segment 4 bases; nucleotides outside the gene matches: 6.

V usage is TRBV4-2 and J usage is TRBJ2-2; D possibly corresponds to TRBD2 (6 bases). Germline V gene sequence: CDR1 LGHNA, CDR2 YNFKEQ. The CDR3 consists of 15 residues. Trimming removed 0 bases at V and 4 bases at J, with 9 bases between. In DNA, the CDR3 is TGTGCCAGCAGCCAAGATAACGGGGGCACCGGGGAGCTGTTTTTT. This codes for CASSQDNGGTGELFF.

The rearrangement links TRBV5-6 to TRBJ1-6; D remains unclear. The CDR3 runs to 16 residues. Trimming stripped 1 base from V and 7 bases from J, with 15 bases between. Looked up from germline, CDR1 is SGHDT and CDR2 is YYEEEE. CDR3 in amino acids: CASSLLSAPVNSPLHF. The CDR3 nucleotides are TGTGCCAGCAGCTTGTTGAGCGCGCCGGTCAATTCACCCCTCCACTTT.

The chain combines TRBV19 with TRBJ2-4; D not certain. The germline V and J ends were trimmed by 6 bases and 8 bases, with 17 bases remaining between them. The CDR3 runs 14 residues. CDR1 and CDR2 (germline): LNHDA, SQIVND (reference sequence). DNA of the CDR3: TGTGCCAGTAGCCCTTCCCGAGCCCTGGACATTCAGTACTTC. Residues: CASSPSRALDIQYF.

The J gene is TRBJ2-3, the V gene TRBV20-1; the match to TRBD2 covers 10 bases. Germline CDR1 reads DFQATT; CDR2 reads SNEGSKA (reference sequence). V lost 3 bases to trimming and J lost 5 bases; unmatched junction nucleotides: 8. There are 15 residues in the CDR3. This CDR3 reads CSASTSGGAIDTQYF. CDR3 bases: TGCAGTGCTAGTACGAGCGGGGGGGCTATAGATACGCAGTATTTT.

This clone is a singleton in its sample. The chain has TRBV5-1 and TRBJ1-6; D uncertain. The CDR3 covers 13 residues. V lost 4 bases and J lost 7, with 9 bases in between. Germline CDR1 is SGHRS and CDR2 is YFSETQ. The CDR3 sequence is CASSRGFNSPLHF. The CDR3, as DNA: TGCGCCAGCAGCCGGGGTTTCAATTCACCCCTCCACTTT.

J is TRBJ1-5 and V is TRBV12-5; perhaps TRBD1 as D (5 bases). The CDR3 contains 14 residues. V shed 6 bases and J shed 5 bases, with 14 bases lying between them. Looked up from germline, CDR1 is LGHNT and CDR2 is FRNRAP. The CDR3, as DNA: TGTGCTAGTGGCACCGATTGGGGGGATCAGCCCCAGCATTTT. Its translation: CASGTDWGDQPQHF.